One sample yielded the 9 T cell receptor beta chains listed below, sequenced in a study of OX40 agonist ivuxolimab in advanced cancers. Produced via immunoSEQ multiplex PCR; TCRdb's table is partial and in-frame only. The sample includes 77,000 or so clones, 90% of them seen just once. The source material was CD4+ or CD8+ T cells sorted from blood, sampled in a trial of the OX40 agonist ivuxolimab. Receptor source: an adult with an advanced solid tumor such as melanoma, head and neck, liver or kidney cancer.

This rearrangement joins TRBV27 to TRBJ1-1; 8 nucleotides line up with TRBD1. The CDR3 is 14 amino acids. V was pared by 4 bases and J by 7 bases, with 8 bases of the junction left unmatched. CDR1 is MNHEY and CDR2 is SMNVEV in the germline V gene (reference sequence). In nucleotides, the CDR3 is TGTGCCAGCAGTTCAAACAGGGGGGGGTATGAAGCTTTCTTT. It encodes CASSSNRGGYEAFF.

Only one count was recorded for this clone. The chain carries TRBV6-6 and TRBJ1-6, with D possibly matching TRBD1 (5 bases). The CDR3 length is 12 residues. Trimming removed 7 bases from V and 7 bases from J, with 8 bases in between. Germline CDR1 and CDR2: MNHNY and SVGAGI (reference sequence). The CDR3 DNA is TGTGCCAGCAAAGGGGAAAATTCACCCCTCCACTTT. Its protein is CASKGENSPLHF.

In nucleotides, the CDR3 is TGCAGCGTTGCCGTCACAGTAGCCAAAAACATTCAGTACTTC. Encoded protein: CSVAVTVAKNIQYF. The J gene is TRBJ2-4, the V gene TRBV29-1, with D unclear. The CDR3 runs to 14 residues. Trimming pared 4 bases from V and 0 bases from J, leaving 10 bases between. Germline CDR1 and CDR2: SQVTM and ANQGSEA.

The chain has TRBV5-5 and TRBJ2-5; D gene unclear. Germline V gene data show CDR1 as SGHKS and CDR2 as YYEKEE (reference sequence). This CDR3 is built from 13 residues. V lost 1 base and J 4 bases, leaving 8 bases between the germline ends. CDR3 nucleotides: TGTGCCAGCAGCTTGACGGGCGGAGAGACCCAGTACTTC. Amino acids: CASSLTGGETQYF.

The CDR3 reads CATVRGAGNTIYF. The DNA for the CDR3 is TGTGCCACCGTTAGGGGGGCTGGAAACACCATATATTTT. This chain links TRBV6-6 with TRBJ1-3, with D possibly TRBD1 on 6 matching bases. Germline V CDR1 and CDR2: MNHNY, SVGAGI (reference sequence). Trimming took 10 bases from V and 2 from J, leaving 12 bases between them. This CDR3 has 13 amino acids.

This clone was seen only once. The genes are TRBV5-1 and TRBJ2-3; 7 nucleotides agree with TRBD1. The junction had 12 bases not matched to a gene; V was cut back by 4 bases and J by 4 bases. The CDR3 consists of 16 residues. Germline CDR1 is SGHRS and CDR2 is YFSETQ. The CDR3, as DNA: TGCGCCAGCAGCGCAACTTACAGGGGAGCTGCAGATACGCAGTATTTT. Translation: CASSATYRGAADTQYF.

In DNA form, the CDR3 reads TGTGCCAGCAGCTTGGGCGGGGGGCGACACAATGAGCAGTTCTTC. This gives the protein CASSLGGGRHNEQFF. V gene TRBV11-3 combines with J gene TRBJ2-1, with 8 bases matching TRBD2. V lost 3 bases, J lost 5 bases, and 6 bases stayed unmatched. Per germline, CDR1 SGHNT and CDR2 YENEEA. This CDR3 is 15 amino acids long.

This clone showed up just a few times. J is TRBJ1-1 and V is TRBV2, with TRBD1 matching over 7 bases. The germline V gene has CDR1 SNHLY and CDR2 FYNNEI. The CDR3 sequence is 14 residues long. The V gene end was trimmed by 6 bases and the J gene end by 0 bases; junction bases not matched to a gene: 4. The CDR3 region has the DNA TGTGCCAGCAGGCTCAGGGGGATGAACACTGAAGCTTTCTTT. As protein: CASRLRGMNTEAFF.

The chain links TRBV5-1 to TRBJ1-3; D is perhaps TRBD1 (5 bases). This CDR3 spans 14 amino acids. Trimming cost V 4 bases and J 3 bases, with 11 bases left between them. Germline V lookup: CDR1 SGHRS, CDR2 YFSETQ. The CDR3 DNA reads TGCGCCAGCAGCCCGGGGACTGGTGGAAACACCATATATTTT. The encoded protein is CASSPGTGGNTIYF.